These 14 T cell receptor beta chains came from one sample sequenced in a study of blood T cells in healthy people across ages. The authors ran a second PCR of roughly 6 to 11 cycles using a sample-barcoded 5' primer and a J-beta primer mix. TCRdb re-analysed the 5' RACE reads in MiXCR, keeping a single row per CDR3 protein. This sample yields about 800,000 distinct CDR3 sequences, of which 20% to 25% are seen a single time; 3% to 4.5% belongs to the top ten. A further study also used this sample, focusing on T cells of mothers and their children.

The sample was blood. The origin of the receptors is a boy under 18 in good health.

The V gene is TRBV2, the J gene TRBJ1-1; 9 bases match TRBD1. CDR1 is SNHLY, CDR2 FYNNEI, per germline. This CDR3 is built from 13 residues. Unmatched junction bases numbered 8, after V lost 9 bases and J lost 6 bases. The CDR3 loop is CASVTDRGAEAFF. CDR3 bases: TGTGCCAGTGTTACTGACAGGGGGGCTGAAGCTTTCTTT.

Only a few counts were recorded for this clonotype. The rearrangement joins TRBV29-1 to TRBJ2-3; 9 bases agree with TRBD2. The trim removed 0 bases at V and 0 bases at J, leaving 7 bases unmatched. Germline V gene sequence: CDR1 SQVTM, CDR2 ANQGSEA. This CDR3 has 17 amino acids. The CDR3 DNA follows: TGCAGCGTTGAAGATGGGGTGCTAGCGGGGAGCACAGATACGCAGTATTTT. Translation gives CSVEDGVLAGSTDTQYF.

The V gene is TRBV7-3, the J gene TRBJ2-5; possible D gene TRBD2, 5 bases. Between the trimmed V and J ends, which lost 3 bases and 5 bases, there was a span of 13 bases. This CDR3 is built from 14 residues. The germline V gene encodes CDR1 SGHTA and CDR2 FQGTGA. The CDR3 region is CASSLGRAAETQYF. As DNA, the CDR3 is TGTGCCAGCAGCTTGGGTCGAGCGGCCGAGACCCAGTACTTC.

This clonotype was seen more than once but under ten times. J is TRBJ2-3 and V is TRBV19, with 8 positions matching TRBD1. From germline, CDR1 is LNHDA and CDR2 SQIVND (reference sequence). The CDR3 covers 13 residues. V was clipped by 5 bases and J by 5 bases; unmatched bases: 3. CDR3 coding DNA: TGTGCCAGTAGTCTACAGGGGGAAGATACGCAGTATTTT. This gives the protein CASSLQGEDTQYF.

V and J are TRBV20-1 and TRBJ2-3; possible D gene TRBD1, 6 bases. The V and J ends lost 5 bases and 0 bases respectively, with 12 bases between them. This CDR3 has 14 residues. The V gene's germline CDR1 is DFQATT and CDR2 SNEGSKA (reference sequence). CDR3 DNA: TGCAGTGCTGAGAGGGGGTTTAGCACAGATACGCAGTATTTT. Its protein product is CSAERGFSTDTQYF.

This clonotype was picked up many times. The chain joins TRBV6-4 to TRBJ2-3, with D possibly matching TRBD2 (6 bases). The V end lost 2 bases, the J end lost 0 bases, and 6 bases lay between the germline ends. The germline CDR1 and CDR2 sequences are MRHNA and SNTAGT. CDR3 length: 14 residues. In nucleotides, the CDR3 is TGTGCCAGCAGTGACGGGACTAGCACAGATACGCAGTATTTT. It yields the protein CASSDGTSTDTQYF.

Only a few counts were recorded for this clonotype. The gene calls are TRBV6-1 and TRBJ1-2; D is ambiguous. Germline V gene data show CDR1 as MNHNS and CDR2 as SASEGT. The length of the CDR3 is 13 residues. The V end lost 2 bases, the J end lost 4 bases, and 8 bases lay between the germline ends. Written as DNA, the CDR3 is TGTGCCAGCAGTGAATTTAAGGGCTATGGCTACACCTTC. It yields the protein CASSEFKGYGYTF.

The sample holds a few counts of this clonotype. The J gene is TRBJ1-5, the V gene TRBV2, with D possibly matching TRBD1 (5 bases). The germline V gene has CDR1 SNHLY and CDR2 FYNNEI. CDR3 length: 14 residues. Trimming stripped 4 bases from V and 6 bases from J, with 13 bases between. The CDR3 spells CASSVDPGRQPQHF. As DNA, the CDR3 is TGTGCCAGCAGTGTCGATCCGGGGCGTCAGCCCCAGCATTTT.

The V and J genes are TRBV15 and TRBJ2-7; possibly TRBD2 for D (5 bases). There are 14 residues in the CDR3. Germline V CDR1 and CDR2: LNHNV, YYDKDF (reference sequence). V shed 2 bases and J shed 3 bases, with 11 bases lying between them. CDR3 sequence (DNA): TGTGCCACCAGCAGACGCGGAGGCTACTACGAGCAGTACTTC. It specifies CATSRRGGYYEQYF.

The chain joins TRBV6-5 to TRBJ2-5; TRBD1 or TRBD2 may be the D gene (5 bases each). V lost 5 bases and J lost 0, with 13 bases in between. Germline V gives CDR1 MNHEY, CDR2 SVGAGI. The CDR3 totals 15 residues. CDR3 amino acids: CASSNMRGDQETQYF. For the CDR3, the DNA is TGTGCCAGCAGTAATATGAGGGGAGACCAAGAGACCCAGTACTTC.

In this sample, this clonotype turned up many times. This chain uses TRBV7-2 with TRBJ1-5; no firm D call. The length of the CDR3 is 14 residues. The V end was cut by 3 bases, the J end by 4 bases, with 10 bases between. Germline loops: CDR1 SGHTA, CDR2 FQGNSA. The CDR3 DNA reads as TGTGCCAGCAGCTTGATGGACGGGAATCAGCCCCAGCATTTT. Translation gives CASSLMDGNQPQHF.

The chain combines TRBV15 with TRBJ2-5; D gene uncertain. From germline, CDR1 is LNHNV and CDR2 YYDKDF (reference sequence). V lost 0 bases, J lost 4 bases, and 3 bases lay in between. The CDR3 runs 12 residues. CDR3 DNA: TGTGCCACCAGCAGAGAAAGAGAGACCCAGTACTTC. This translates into CATSRERETQYF.

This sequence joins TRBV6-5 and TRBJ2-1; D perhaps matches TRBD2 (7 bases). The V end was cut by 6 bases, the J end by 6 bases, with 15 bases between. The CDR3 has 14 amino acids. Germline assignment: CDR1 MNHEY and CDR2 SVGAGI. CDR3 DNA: TGTGCCAGCAGGTTTAACAGGGAGGGCAATGAGCAGTTCTTC. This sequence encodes CASRFNREGNEQFF.

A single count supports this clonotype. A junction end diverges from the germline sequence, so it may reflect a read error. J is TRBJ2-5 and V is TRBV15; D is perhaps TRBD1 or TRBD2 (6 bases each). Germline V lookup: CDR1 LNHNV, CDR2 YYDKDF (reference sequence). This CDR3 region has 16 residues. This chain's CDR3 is CATSTPEGGRRETHYF. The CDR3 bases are TGTGCCACCAGCACCCCGGAGGGGGGTCGGAGGGAGACCCACTACTTC.